This T cell receptor (beta chain) was obtained from a study of blood T cell repertoires in COVID-19. Study summary: Nucleic acid was either cDNA or gDNA, and it came from T cells, B-cell-depleted T cells, or PBMCs.

Germline CDR1 reads LNHDA; CDR2 reads SQIVND (reference sequence). V gave up 0 bases and J gave up 1 base; unmatched junction bases: 2. There are 16 residues in the CDR3. As processed by the authors: Cell counts per sample came from amplifying reference gene primers. The method was immunoSEQ multiplex PCR; TCRdb's version includes in-frame clones alone and lacks a portion of them. V, J and clone size are those of that table, while D and trimming were read from the DNA. The table has around 190,000 clones, about 82% seen once. The sequenced material came from peripheral blood. The TCR sequence derives from a man between 65 and 85 years old with active or convalescent COVID-19. The J gene is TRBJ2-3, the V gene TRBV19, with TRBD2 identical over 9 bases. The CDR3 DNA sequence: TGTGCCAGTAGTATAGATCGGACTAGCGGCACAGATACGCAGTATTTT. It specifies CASSIDRTSGTDTQYF.